The clone carrying this T cell receptor (beta chain) was seen a few times. cDNA synthesis used the whole RNA isolate, giving expressed TCRB sequences. TCRdb's table, derived via immunoSEQ multiplex PCR, lists solely in-frame clones and lacks some. Of under 450,000 clones in the sample, roughly 16% were seen once. Germline loops: CDR1 MNHEY, CDR2 SVGAGI. The V end was cut by 0 bases, the J end by 2 bases, with 10 bases between. The CDR3 loop spans 15 amino acids. The source of the sample is a study of beta chain features in type 1 diabetes. This chain connects TRBV6-5 to TRBJ2-5; no reliable D call. The TCR originated in a woman aged 18-29 years in good health. The sequencing input was naive CD4+ T cells from blood. For the CDR3, the DNA is TGTGCCAGCAGTTACTCGCCAAACATGCAAGAGACCCAGTACTTC. It is translated as CASSYSPNMQETQYF.